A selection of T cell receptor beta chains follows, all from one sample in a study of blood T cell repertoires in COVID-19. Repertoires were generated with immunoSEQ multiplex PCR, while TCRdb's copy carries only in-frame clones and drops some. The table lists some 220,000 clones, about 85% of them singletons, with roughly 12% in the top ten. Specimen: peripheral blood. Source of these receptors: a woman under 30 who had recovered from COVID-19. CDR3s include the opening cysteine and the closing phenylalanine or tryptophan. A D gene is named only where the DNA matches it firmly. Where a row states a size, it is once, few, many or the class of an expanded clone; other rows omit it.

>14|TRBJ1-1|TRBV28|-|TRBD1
CASRPGTANTEAFF
TGTGCCAGCAGGCCCGGGACAGCAAACACTGAAGCTTTCTTT
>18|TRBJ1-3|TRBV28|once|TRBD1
CATRGDRAETFSGNTIYF
TGTGCCACAAGGGGGGACAGGGCCGAGACATTCTCTGGAAACACCATATATTTT
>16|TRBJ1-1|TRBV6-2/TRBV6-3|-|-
CASSYPRGDLNTEAFF
TGTGCCAGCAGTTATCCAAGAGGGGACTTGAACACTGAAGCTTTCTTT
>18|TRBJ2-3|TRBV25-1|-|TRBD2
CASASSGSRVRHTDTQYF
TGTGCCAGCGCCTCTAGCGGGAGCCGGGTAAGGCACACAGATACGCAGTATTTT
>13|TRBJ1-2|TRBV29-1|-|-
CSVEGVEDYGYTF
TGCAGCGTTGAAGGAGTGGAGGACTATGGCTACACCTTC
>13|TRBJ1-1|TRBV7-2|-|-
CASSLNWATEAFF
TGTGCCAGCAGCTTAAACTGGGCAACTGAAGCTTTCTTT
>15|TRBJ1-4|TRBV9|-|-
CASSVEGGGNEKLFF
TGTGCCAGCAGCGTAGAGGGGGGAGGGAATGAAAAACTGTTTTTT
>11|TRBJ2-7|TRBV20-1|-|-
CSAREMRRQYF
TGCAGTGCTAGAGAAATGCGGAGGCAGTACTTC
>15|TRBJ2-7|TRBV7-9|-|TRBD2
CASSSVTSGNYEQYF
TGTGCCAGCAGCTCAGTGACTAGCGGGAACTACGAGCAGTACTTC
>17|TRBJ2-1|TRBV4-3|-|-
CASSQNLIATSYNEQFF
TGCGCCAGCAGTCAAAACTTAATAGCGACCTCCTACAATGAGCAGTTCTTC
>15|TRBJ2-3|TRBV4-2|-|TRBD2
CASSQWAGETDTQYF
TGTGCCAGCAGCCAATGGGCGGGAGAAACAGATACGCAGTATTTT
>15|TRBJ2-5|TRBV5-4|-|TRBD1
CASRGQGGPQETQYF
TGTGCCAGCAGGGGACAGGGGGGTCCACAAGAGACCCAGTACTTC
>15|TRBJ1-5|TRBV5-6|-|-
CASSLQGPRGGPQHF
TGTGCCAGCAGCCTACAGGGCCCGAGGGGGGGGCCCCAGCATTTT
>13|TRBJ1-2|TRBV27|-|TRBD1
CASRGTGVGGYTF
TGTGCCAGCAGGGGGACAGGGGTGGGTGGCTACACCTTC
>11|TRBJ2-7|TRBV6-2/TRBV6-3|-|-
CASSSEYEQYF
TGTGCCAGCAGCTCTGAGTACGAGCAGTACTTC
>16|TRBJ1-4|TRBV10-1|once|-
CASSESDRPDDEKLFF
TGCGCCAGCAGTGAGTCCGACAGGCCGGACGATGAAAAACTGTTTTTT
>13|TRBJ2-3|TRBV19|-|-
CASERLGTDTQYF
TGTGCCAGCGAGCGGCTGGGGACAGATACGCAGTATTTT
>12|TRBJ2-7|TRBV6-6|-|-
CASSYDSHEQYF
TGTGCCAGCAGTTACGACAGCCACGAGCAGTACTTC
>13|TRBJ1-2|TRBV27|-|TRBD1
CASRPDRDYGYTF
TGTGCCAGCAGACCGGACAGGGACTACGGCTACACCTTC
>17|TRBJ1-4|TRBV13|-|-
CASSPAGTSLANEKLFF
TGTGCCAGCAGCCCGGCGGGCACCTCCTTGGCTAATGAAAAACTGTTTTTT
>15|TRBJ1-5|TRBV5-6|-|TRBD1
CASSLGDSPNQPQHF
TGTGCCAGCAGCTTGGGGGACAGCCCCAATCAGCCCCAGCATTTT